A single sample is the source of the 5 T cell receptor beta chains below, sequenced in a study of cytomegalovirus exposure and HLA in healthy donors. The PCR had 60 Vbeta and 13 Jbeta primers. Profiled with immunoSEQ multiplex PCR; TCRdb holds only in-frame clones, not every one. The table shows about 86,000 clones, with 75% to 85% occurring only once. Source material: PBMCs. Source of these receptors: a woman between 40 and 55 years old in good health and CMV-seropositive.

The chain employs TRBV27 and TRBJ1-1; no clear D gene. There are 17 residues in the CDR3. V was shortened by 5 bases and J by 1 base, with 20 bases between the two germline ends. CDR1 is MNHEY and CDR2 is SMNVEV in the germline V gene (reference sequence). CDR3 nucleotide sequence: TGTGCCAGCAGTGAACAAGGGAGGTTTTTTCGGAACACTGAAGCTTTCTTT. Translated, it gives CASSEQGRFFRNTEAFF.

The chain recombines TRBV5-1 with TRBJ2-5; 11 bases align to TRBD2. V was pared by 1 base and J by 4 bases, with 15 bases of the junction left unmatched. The germline gives CDR1 SGHRS, CDR2 YFSETQ. This CDR3 comprises 19 residues. The CDR3 bases are TGCGCCAGCAGCTTGATTATGGGGGGTACTAGCGGGAGTACAGAGACCCAGTACTTC. It yields the protein CASSLIMGGTSGSTETQYF.

The chain's CDR3 is CASSYVGGGYGYTF. The CDR3 DNA is TGTGCCAGCAGTTACGTTGGGGGAGGTTATGGCTACACCTTC. The V call is TRBV6-5, the J call TRBJ1-2, with D perhaps matching TRBD1 (5 bases). Trimming left V 2 bases short and J 5 bases short, with 12 bases between. Germline CDR1 and CDR2: MNHEY and SVGAGI. The CDR3 runs to 14 residues.

The V and J genes are TRBV29-1 and TRBJ1-6; 9 bases align to TRBD1. Germline V gene sequence: CDR1 SQVTM, CDR2 ANQGSEA. V lost 6 bases to trimming and J lost 0 bases; unmatched junction nucleotides: 9. The CDR3 spans 17 residues. CDR3 sequence reads: CSVMGQGISSYNSPLHF. For the CDR3, the DNA is TGCAGCGTGATGGGACAGGGAATCAGCTCCTATAATTCACCCCTCCACTTT.

The CDR3 DNA sequence: TGTGCCACCCGAAACAGGGGCGCGGCTGAAGCTTTCTTT. It codes for CATRNRGAAEAFF. The chain is built from TRBV11-1 and TRBJ1-1; 7 nucleotides align to TRBD1. Germline assignment: CDR1 SGHAT and CDR2 FQDESV (reference sequence). Trimming took 10 bases from V and 6 from J; bases not matched to a gene: 11. The length of the CDR3 is 13 residues.